What follows are 10 T cell receptor beta chains derived from one specimen sequenced in a study of blood T cell repertoires in COVID-19. TCRdb's table, derived via immunoSEQ multiplex PCR, lists solely in-frame clones and lacks some. The sample comprises around 160,000 clones, approximately 95% of which are singletons, and roughly 2% rests with the top ten. The specimen was peripheral blood. These receptors originate from a woman aged 55-70 years with COVID-19, enrolled during active disease.

V gene TRBV18 combines with J gene TRBJ1-4; 7 nucleotides line up with TRBD1. The CDR3 runs to 13 residues. V shed 5 bases, J shed 8 bases, and the junction held 5 bases outside the gene matches. Germline assignment: CDR1 KGHSH and CDR2 LQKENI. Written as DNA, the CDR3 is TGTGCCAGCTCAACAATCAGGGGGGAAAAACTGTTTTTT. Translation: CASSTIRGEKLFF.

The V call is TRBV18, the J call TRBJ2-7; 11 bases are a match to TRBD2. Germline V gene sequence: CDR1 KGHSH, CDR2 LQKENI. V shed 5 bases, J shed 4 bases, and the junction held 7 bases outside the gene matches. This CDR3 has 15 residues. In DNA, the CDR3 is TGTGCCAGCTCAGCGGGACTAGCGGAGGGGTACGAGCAGTACTTC. It specifies CASSAGLAEGYEQYF. Filled out from reference TRBV18 and TRBJ2-7, the complete variable domain reads NAGVMQNPRHLVRRRGQEARLRCSPMKGHSHVYWYRQLPEEGLKFMVYLQKENIIDESGMPKERFSAEFPKEGPSILRIQQVVRGDSAAYFCASSAGLAEGYEQYFGPGTRLTVT.

This clone occurred once. The sample has other DNA sequences that encode this CDR3 too. The J gene is TRBJ1-1, the V gene TRBV4-2; 7 bases line up with TRBD1. CDR3 size: 15 residues. The V segment lost 1 base and the J segment 4 bases; nucleotides outside the gene matches: 6. Germline V gene lookup returns CDR1 LGHNA and CDR2 YNFKEQ. The CDR3 protein is CASSQARTGGTEAFF. CDR3 DNA sequence: TGTGCCAGCAGCCAAGCTCGGACAGGAGGCACTGAAGCTTTCTTT.

About this clone itself: Additional DNA sequences in this sample encode the identical CDR3. The gene calls are TRBV6-2 or TRBV6-3 and TRBJ1-2, with 9 bases lining up with TRBD1. CDR1 is MNHEY, CDR2 SVGEGT, per germline. The CDR3 runs to 13 residues. J was trimmed by 7 bases and V by 4 bases; bases with no gene match: 4. Here the CDR3 DNA reads TGTGCCAGCAGTTCGGGACAGGGCGGTGGCTACACCTTC. This encodes CASSSGQGGGYTF.

The V gene is TRBV7-8, the J gene TRBJ1-2, with D unclear. The CDR3 covers 15 residues. The V and J ends lost 1 base and 0 bases respectively, with 9 bases between them. CDR1 is SGHVS and CDR2 is FQNEAQ in the germline V gene. CDR3 amino acids: CASSLGGPTNYGYTF. CDR3 coding DNA: TGTGCCAGCAGCTTAGGCGGCCCCACTAACTATGGCTACACCTTC. The variable domain in full, completed from reference TRBV7-8 and TRBJ1-2, reads GAGVSQSPRYKVAKRGQDVALRCDPISGHVSLFWYQQALGQGPEFLTYFQNEAQLDKSGLPSDRFFAERPEGSVSTLKIQRTQQEDSAVYLCASSLGGPTNYGYTFGSGTRLTVV.

The genes are TRBV3-1 (or the pseudogene TRBV3-2) and TRBJ2-1; 9 nucleotides line up with TRBD2. This CDR3 has 15 amino acids. V trimming: 5 bases; J trimming: 0 bases; junction bases outside the gene matches: 2. Per germline, CDR1 LGHDT and CDR2 YNNKEL (reference sequence). Written as DNA, the CDR3 is TGTGCCAGCAGCTTAGCGGGGGTCTCCTACAATGAGCAGTTCTTC. Its protein product is CASSLAGVSYNEQFF.

The genes are TRBV4-1 and TRBJ2-5; 9 bases match TRBD2. This CDR3 is built from 14 residues. The J segment lost 5 bases and the V segment lost 3 bases, leaving 4 bases of the junction unmatched. CDR1 MGHRA and CDR2 YSYEKL come from the germline V gene. The CDR3 DNA follows: TGCGCCAGCAGCCAGGACGGACTAGCGGAGACCCAGTACTTC. The encoded protein is CASSQDGLAETQYF.

V and J are TRBV19 and TRBJ1-4; 8 bases align to TRBD1. V shed 4 bases and J 8 bases; nucleotides not matched to a gene: 12. Per germline, CDR1 LNHDA and CDR2 SQIVND (reference sequence). The CDR3 has 16 residues. This chain's CDR3 is CASSRGGQVVEEKLFF. The CDR3 DNA reads TGTGCCAGTAGTAGGGGGGGACAGGTGGTGGAAGAAAAACTGTTTTTT. Based on the CDR3 plus reference TRBV19 and TRBJ1-4, the full variable domain is DGGITQSPKYLFRKEGQNVTLSCEQNLNHDAMYWYRQDPGQGLRLIYYSQIVNDFQKGDIAEGYSVSREKKESFPLTVTSAQKNPTAFYLCASSRGGQVVEEKLFFGSGTQLSVL.

This chain links TRBV7-8 with TRBJ2-5; D call uncertain. The germline CDR1 and CDR2 sequences are SGHVS and FQNEAQ. This CDR3 has 14 residues. V was clipped by 1 base and J by 1 base, with 7 bases between them. The CDR3 here is CASSLGLAQETQYF. The CDR3 DNA follows: TGTGCCAGCAGCTTAGGGCTCGCCCAAGAGACCCAGTACTTC.

The V and J genes are TRBV6-1 and TRBJ1-1; no definite D call. The V and J ends lost 3 bases and 0 bases respectively, with 11 bases between them. This CDR3 comprises 15 residues. Germline V gives CDR1 MNHNS, CDR2 SASEGT. CDR3 sequence (DNA): TGTGCCAGCAGTGAGAGGCCGGGGTTGAACACTGAAGCTTTCTTT. Residues: CASSERPGLNTEAFF.